One and the same sample provided the 27 T cell receptor beta chains below, sequenced in a study of long-term antiretroviral therapy in people with HIV. The immunoSEQ assay was v3.0, run at survey level. Assay used: immunoSEQ multiplex PCR; TCRdb lists only in-frame clones, some missing. This table holds some 33,000 clones, around 96% found once. The material sequenced was unsorted PBMCs, taken 6.5 to 6.9 years after starting antiretroviral therapy. All receptors come from a man aged 30-40 years with HIV.

The genes are TRBV11-1 and TRBJ2-7; TRBD2 matches 11 bases. J lost 0 bases, V lost 6 bases, and 4 bases had no gene match. Germline V gene lookup returns CDR1 SGHAT and CDR2 FQDESV (reference sequence). The CDR3 is 15 residues long. The chain's CDR3 is CASRPTSGGSYEQYF. CDR3 DNA sequence: TGTGCCAGCAGGCCTACTAGCGGGGGCTCCTACGAGCAGTACTTC.

The chain carries TRBV7-9 and TRBJ2-7, with D perhaps TRBD1 (6 bases). This CDR3 has 18 residues. Looked up from germline, CDR1 is SEHNR and CDR2 is FQNEAQ (reference sequence). The V gene lost 5 bases and the J gene lost 2 bases, with 25 bases spanning the gap. The CDR3 reads CASSPYAGTSVLPYEQYF. The CDR3 coding sequence is TGTGCCAGCAGCCCCTACGCCGGGACATCAGTACTGCCCTACGAGCAGTACTTC.

The rearrangement links TRBV4-3 to TRBJ1-2, with D perhaps TRBD1 (5 bases). The length of the CDR3 is 17 residues. Germline V gene lookup returns CDR1 LGHNA and CDR2 YSLEER. The V end was cut by 1 base, the J end by 5 bases, with 20 bases between. The CDR3 coding sequence is TGCGCCAGCAGCCAAGCCCCCGCGGGCGGGACGGATTATGGCTACACCTTC. It yields the protein CASSQAPAGGTDYGYTF.

This rearrangement joins TRBV6-1 to TRBJ2-2, with D maybe TRBD2 (5 bases). Trimming removed 10 bases from V and 4 bases from J, with 13 bases in between. Germline assignment: CDR1 MNHNS and CDR2 SASEGT. The CDR3 runs to 13 residues. The CDR3 sequence: CATSEVSTGELFF. CDR3 nucleotide sequence: TGTGCCACCTCGGAGGTATCCACCGGGGAGCTGTTTTTT.

The chain carries TRBV19 and TRBJ2-1, with D perhaps given as TRBD1 or TRBD2 (6 bases each). There are 13 residues in the CDR3. Germline V lookup: CDR1 LNHDA, CDR2 SQIVND (reference sequence). V lost 4 bases, J lost 5 bases, and 9 bases lay in between. CDR3 residues: CASSRGANNEQFF. CDR3 in DNA: TGTGCCAGTAGTAGGGGGGCAAACAATGAGCAGTTCTTC. Looking up the rest from reference TRBV19 and TRBJ2-1 gives the full variable domain: DGGITQSPKYLFRKEGQNVTLSCEQNLNHDAMYWYRQDPGQGLRLIYYSQIVNDFQKGDIAEGYSVSREKKESFPLTVTSAQKNPTAFYLCASSRGANNEQFFGPGTRLTVL.

This clone came up once. The CDR3 here is CASSQGRELYGYTF. CDR3 in DNA: TGCGCCAGCAGCCAAGGCCGGGAACTATATGGCTACACCTTC. The chain links TRBV4-1 to TRBJ1-2; no firm D call. Trimming removed 1 base from V and 5 bases from J, with 11 bases in between. Germline lookup yields CDR1 MGHRA and CDR2 YSYEKL. The CDR3 contains 14 residues.

This chain links TRBV2 with TRBJ1-1; perhaps TRBD1 as D (6 bases). The V gene lost 5 bases and the J gene lost 1 base, with 14 bases spanning the gap. This CDR3 is 15 amino acids long. CDR1 SNHLY and CDR2 FYNNEI come from the germline V gene. The CDR3 spells CASSLRQAENTEAFF. The CDR3 DNA reads TGTGCCAGCAGTTTGCGACAGGCCGAGAACACTGAAGCTTTCTTT.

The chain joins TRBV6-6 to TRBJ1-5; a weak D match, TRBD1 (6 bases). Germline V gives CDR1 MNHNY, CDR2 SVGAGI (reference sequence). Between the trimmed V and J ends, which lost 8 bases and 4 bases, there was a span of 15 bases. The CDR3 spans 14 residues. CDR3 amino acids: CASGGGLRNQPQHF. CDR3 nucleotides: TGTGCCAGCGGTGGGGGGCTTAGGAATCAGCCCCAGCATTTT.

The rearrangement uses TRBV7-2 and TRBJ2-5, with TRBD2 identical over 13 bases. Germline trimming cut 0 bases from V and 6 bases from J; bases unmatched to any gene: 4. This CDR3 region has 16 residues. The germline V gene encodes CDR1 SGHTA and CDR2 FQGNSA. DNA of the CDR3: TGTGCCAGCAGCTTAGCGCCGACTAGCGGGGGGAAGACCCAGTACTTC. This sequence encodes CASSLAPTSGGKTQYF.

The rearrangement uses TRBV10-2 and TRBJ1-6; D is uncertain. CDR3 length: 15 amino acids. Germline V gene data show CDR1 as WSHSY and CDR2 as SAAADI. The V and J ends lost 0 bases and 0 bases respectively, with 3 bases between them. The chain's CDR3 is CASSESSSYNSPLHF. The CDR3 DNA follows: TGCGCCAGCAGTGAGTCGAGCTCCTATAATTCACCCCTCCACTTT.

The chain joins TRBV6-6 to TRBJ1-2; D is uncertain. V lost 0 bases, J lost 2 bases, and 7 bases lay in between. The CDR3 spans 14 residues. The germline gives CDR1 MNHNY, CDR2 SVGAGI (reference sequence). The CDR3 DNA is TGTGCCAGCAGTTACTCGAATTCCAACTATGGCTACACCTTC. It translates to CASSYSNSNYGYTF.

The chain couples TRBV7-2 to TRBJ2-7; D is undetermined. V was trimmed by 1 base and J by 2 bases, leaving 6 bases between them. The CDR3 covers 13 residues. Germline assignment: CDR1 SGHTA and CDR2 FQGNSA. The CDR3 sequence is CASSLVTAYEQYF. The DNA of the CDR3 is TGTGCCAGCAGCTTAGTGACTGCCTACGAGCAGTACTTC.

This rearrangement joins TRBV27 to TRBJ1-5, with D possibly being TRBD1 (5 bases). From germline, CDR1 is MNHEY and CDR2 SMNVEV (reference sequence). Trimming pared 4 bases from V and 7 bases from J, leaving 23 bases between. The length of the CDR3 is 17 residues. CDR3 coding DNA: TGTGCCAGCAGTTCCACGACAGTGAAACCACCCAGCCAGCCCCAGCATTTT. Translating gives CASSSTTVKPPSQPQHF.

The J gene is TRBJ1-1, the V gene TRBV29-1; no clear D gene. This CDR3 comprises 11 residues. The V end was cut by 7 bases, the J end by 3 bases, with 9 bases between. Germline V CDR1 and CDR2: SQVTM, ANQGSEA. This CDR3 reads CSARVDTEAFF. As DNA, the CDR3 is TGCAGCGCCCGGGTGGACACTGAAGCTTTCTTT.

V and J are TRBV11-2 and TRBJ2-1; a weak D match, TRBD2 (6 bases). The CDR3 totals 14 residues. V lost 5 bases, J lost 3 bases, and 11 bases lay in between. Germline loops: CDR1 SGHAT, CDR2 FQNNGV. CDR3 nucleotides: TGTGCCAGCAGCCCGCGGGGAAACTACAATGAGCAGTTCTTC. Amino acid sequence: CASSPRGNYNEQFF.

The V gene is TRBV7-3, the J gene TRBJ2-3; perhaps TRBD2 as D (5 bases). Germline V gene lookup returns CDR1 SGHTA and CDR2 FQGTGA. The V gene lost 1 base and the J gene lost 4 bases, with 12 bases spanning the gap. This CDR3 region has 15 residues. Written as DNA, the CDR3 is TGTGCCAGCAGCTTAAATGGGAGAGGCTCAGATACGCAGTATTTT. It encodes CASSLNGRGSDTQYF.

This rearrangement joins TRBV9 to TRBJ1-3; unclear D gene. The CDR3 sequence is 20 residues long. Trimming cost V 0 bases and J 0 bases, with 22 bases left between them. Germline loops: CDR1 SGDLS, CDR2 YYNGEE. The DNA for the CDR3 is TGTGCCAGCAGCGTAGGAACAGCATCCCTACCGGATCGCTCTGGAAACACCATATATTTT. Its translation is CASSVGTASLPDRSGNTIYF.

V gene TRBV7-9 combines with J gene TRBJ1-1, with TRBD1 as a possible D gene (6 bases). Germline lookup yields CDR1 SEHNR and CDR2 FQNEAQ (reference sequence). The CDR3 spans 15 residues. V lost 2 bases and J lost 4, with 14 bases in between. This CDR3 is CASSLWATGTTEAFF. DNA of the CDR3: TGTGCCAGCAGCTTATGGGCCACAGGGACCACTGAAGCTTTCTTT.

The chain links TRBV6-1 to TRBJ1-5; no clear D. There are 13 residues in the CDR3. The germline V gene has CDR1 MNHNS and CDR2 SASEGT. The V and J ends lost 3 bases and 3 bases respectively, with 6 bases between them. The CDR3 coding sequence is TGTGCCAGCAGTGACGGTCTCAATCAGCCCCAGCATTTT. Protein: CASSDGLNQPQHF.

This clone appeared once. The V gene is TRBV5-4, the J gene TRBJ1-3; D is undetermined. V lost 1 base, J lost 2 bases, and 1 base lay in between. This CDR3 contains 12 residues. Germline CDR1 is SGHNT and CDR2 is YYREEE (reference sequence). CDR3 DNA sequence: TGTGCCAGCAGCTTGCCTGGAAACACCATATATTTT. The encoded protein is CASSLPGNTIYF.

The chain joins TRBV7-3 to TRBJ2-1, with TRBD2 matching 10 bases. V trimming: 0 bases; J trimming: 2 bases; junction bases outside the gene matches: 4. This CDR3 is 17 amino acids long. Looked up from germline, CDR1 is SGHTA and CDR2 is FQGTGA. The DNA for the CDR3 is TGTGCCAGCAGCTTAACGCCCAGCGGGGGGGCCTACAATGAGCAGTTCTTC. Translating gives CASSLTPSGGAYNEQFF. Full variable domain (outside the CDR3, taken from reference TRBV7-3 and TRBJ2-1): GAGVSQTPSNKVTEKGKYVELRCDPISGHTALYWYRQSLGQGPEFLIYFQGTGAADDSGLPNDRFFAVRPEGSVSTLKIQRTERGDSAVYLCASSLTPSGGAYNEQFFGPGTRLTVL.

The chain is built from TRBV6-5 and TRBJ1-2; TRBD1 aligns across 7 bases. V shed 4 bases, J shed 8 bases, and the junction held 7 bases outside the gene matches. CDR1 MNHEY and CDR2 SVGAGI come from the germline V gene. This CDR3 region has 13 residues. The CDR3 DNA reads TGTGCCAGCAGTTCCCTAGGGGGCGAAGGCTACACCTTC. Protein: CASSSLGGEGYTF.

The V and J genes are TRBV5-4 and TRBJ1-1, with D possibly being TRBD1 (5 bases). The germline V gene encodes CDR1 SGHNT and CDR2 YYREEE (reference sequence). V was pared by 4 bases and J by 3 bases, with 16 bases between. This CDR3 comprises 15 residues. The CDR3 nucleotides read TGTGCCAGCAGCGAACGCGAGCAGGGATACACTGAAGCTTTCTTT. As protein: CASSEREQGYTEAFF.

This clone has only one observation. V gene TRBV19 combines with J gene TRBJ2-3; D might be TRBD1 (6 bases). Trimming took off 4 bases at V and 3 bases at J, with 8 bases between the two ends. Germline lookup yields CDR1 LNHDA and CDR2 SQIVND (reference sequence). The CDR3 has 13 amino acids. The CDR3 sequence is CASSTRGTDTQYF. Written as DNA, the CDR3 is TGTGCCAGTAGTACGAGGGGGACAGATACGCAGTATTTT.

The chain employs TRBV18 and TRBJ1-1, with a possible D match to TRBD1 (5 bases). The CDR3 has 16 amino acids. The ends were cut back, 3 bases at V and 5 bases at J, with 19 bases in the middle. CDR1 and CDR2 from the germline V gene are KGHSH and LQKENI. Here the CDR3 reads CASSPRAQGQWTEAFF. The CDR3 DNA sequence: TGTGCCAGCTCACCTCGGGCTCAGGGCCAATGGACTGAAGCTTTCTTT.

V gene TRBV20-1 combines with J gene TRBJ2-1, with D unclear. Trimming removed 5 bases from V and 7 bases from J, with 6 bases in between. CDR3 size: 10 residues. Germline CDR1 DFQATT, CDR2 SNEGSKA (reference sequence). DNA of the CDR3: TGCAGTGCTCTGGGGAATGAGCAGTTCTTC. This gives the protein CSALGNEQFF.

The chain couples TRBV11-2 to TRBJ2-1; 10 bases match TRBD2. Germline values: CDR1 SGHAT, CDR2 FQNNGV. The CDR3 runs to 15 residues. The ends lost 5 bases at V and 7 bases at J; junction bases unmatched: 8. In DNA, the CDR3 is TGTGCCAGCAGCCCTAGCCTAGCGGGAGCGAATGAGCAGTTCTTC. Translation gives CASSPSLAGANEQFF.